The next 30 T cell receptor beta chains were all read from a single sample in a study of T-cell memory formation after mild COVID-19 (dated by TCRdb to about 2021). Library preparation was by 5' RACE. Sequencing took place on an Illumina NovaSeq 6000. Through fastp at Q25 and MiXCR, TCRdb rebuilt clones from the public reads, retaining in-frame beta chains. For every CDR3 protein sequence, its rows merge into one entry that carries the most common genes and DNA. The sample table lists about 360,000 distinct CDR3 sequences, 13% to 15% of them with a count of one. The top ten clones comprise roughly a fifth of the sample. Sequencing was performed on PBMCs or a T cell subset sorted from them (not recorded which). Source of these receptors: a man between 18 and 35 years old who had mild COVID-19 (a few samples of this study predate the infection). The sample titles of this study are shuffled in the database, so cell type and time point are left out; the donor was told from shared clones.

This clonotype was detected ten times or more. The rearrangement links TRBV28 to TRBJ1-1; 7 bases align to TRBD1. The germline V gene encodes CDR1 MDHEN and CDR2 SYDVKM. The V gene end was trimmed by 2 bases and the J gene end by 8 bases; junction bases not matched to a gene: 8. CDR3 length: 14 amino acids. The CDR3 sequence is CASSLGGDSEEAFF. In DNA, the CDR3 is TGTGCCAGCAGTTTAGGCGGGGACAGCGAGGAAGCTTTCTTT.

This clonotype was found a few times. The chain recombines TRBV6-2 or TRBV6-3 with TRBJ1-5, with TRBD1 as a possible D gene (5 bases). Trimming stripped 2 bases from V and 0 bases from J, with 14 bases between. The CDR3 consists of 17 residues. Germline CDR1 and CDR2: MNHEY and SVGEGT. The CDR3 region is CASSYRSAQVSNQPQHF. In DNA, the CDR3 is TGTGCCAGCAGTTACAGGTCCGCACAGGTTAGCAATCAGCCCCAGCATTTT.

V and J are TRBV7-6 and TRBJ2-2, with 8 bases identical to TRBD1. There are 16 residues in the CDR3. After removal of 11 bases from V and 3 bases from J, the junction contained 14 bases not matched to a gene. Germline V gene sequence: CDR1 SGHVS, CDR2 FNYEAQ. Here the CDR3 DNA reads TGTGCCTGCCTCCCAGTGGACAGGGAGGACACCGGGGAGCTGTTTTTT. This translates into CACLPVDREDTGELFF.

The chain links TRBV7-6 to TRBJ2-3; D is unclear. In germline, CDR1 is SGHVS, CDR2 FNYEAQ. CDR3 length: 15 residues. Trimming removed 1 base at V and 2 bases at J, with 10 bases between. CDR3 in DNA: TGTGCCAGCAGCTTAGGGTTGGGAAACACAGATACGCAGTATTTT. Amino acid sequence: CASSLGLGNTDTQYF.

The genes are TRBV11-2 and TRBJ2-1; 8 bases are shared with TRBD2. The CDR3 totals 14 residues. V dropped 2 bases and J dropped 7; count of bases not matched to a gene: 4. CDR1 and CDR2 from the germline V gene are SGHAT and FQNNGV. The CDR3 region has the DNA TGTGCCAGCAGCTTATTCGGGGGGGCAAATGAGCAGTTCTTC. This translates into CASSLFGGANEQFF. The complete variable domain, with remaining parts taken from reference TRBV11-2 and TRBJ2-1, reads EAGVAQSPRYKIIEKRQSVAFWCNPISGHATLYWYQQILGQGPKLLIQFQNNGVVDDSQLPKDRFSAERLKGVDSTLKIQPAKLEDSAVYLCASSLFGGANEQFFGPGTRLTVL.

The chain links TRBV5-1 to TRBJ2-2; D gene uncertain. CDR1 and CDR2 (germline): SGHRS, YFSETQ. V was pared by 1 base and J by 7 bases, with 8 bases between. The CDR3 runs 13 residues. This CDR3 is CASSLYSVGELFF. In DNA form, the CDR3 reads TGCGCCAGCAGCTTGTACTCCGTCGGGGAGCTGTTTTTT.

The table lists this clonotype with a few counts. The chain couples TRBV12-3 or TRBV12-4 to TRBJ1-2; D possibly corresponds to TRBD1 (6 bases). This CDR3 is 14 amino acids long. The germline V and J ends were trimmed by 1 base and 7 bases, with 13 bases remaining between them. The CDR3 coding sequence is TGTGCCAGCAGTTTAGGGTCACAGGGTCTTGGCTACACCTTC. It translates to CASSLGSQGLGYTF.

The chain has TRBV10-3 and TRBJ1-1; D not resolved. The V gene lost 6 bases and the J gene lost 8 bases, with 16 bases spanning the gap. Germline CDR1 and CDR2: ENHRY and SYGVKD. This CDR3 has 13 amino acids. DNA of the CDR3: TGTGCCATCAGCCCCCGTTTGTCCGACGAAGCTTTCTTT. It translates to CAISPRLSDEAFF.

The V call is TRBV28, the J call TRBJ2-4; D is undetermined. There are 14 residues in the CDR3. Germline CDR1 and CDR2: MDHEN and SYDVKM. V shed 6 bases and J shed 7 bases, with 16 bases lying between them. The CDR3 protein is CASSPKSSWNIQYF. The DNA for the CDR3 is TGTGCCAGCAGCCCCAAATCCTCCTGGAACATTCAGTACTTC.

This rearrangement joins TRBV4-1 to TRBJ2-3, with TRBD2 as a possible D gene (5 bases). CDR3 length equals 15 residues. V lost 3 bases and J lost 0, with 10 bases in between. CDR1 MGHRA and CDR2 YSYEKL come from the germline V gene. CDR3 bases: TGCGCCAGCAGCCAGACCTGGGAGAGCACAGATACGCAGTATTTT. It specifies CASSQTWESTDTQYF.

This clonotype occurred a few times. CDR3 residues: CASSEAGKFQQYF. The CDR3 DNA reads as TGTGCCAGCAGTGAAGCAGGGAAGTTTCAGCAGTACTTC. V usage is TRBV2 and J usage is TRBJ2-7; D is ambiguous. V lost 0 bases to trimming and J lost 8 bases, with 11 bases between them. Germline CDR1 reads SNHLY; CDR2 reads FYNNEI. The CDR3 length is 13 residues.

This clonotype was detected many times. V and J are TRBV9 and TRBJ2-7, with D perhaps given as TRBD1 or TRBD2 (5 bases each). CDR1 and CDR2 from the germline V gene are SGDLS and YYNGEE. The V end lost 1 base, the J end lost 2 bases, and 10 bases lay between the germline ends. CDR3 size: 14 residues. CDR3: CASSVRDGTYEQYF. The CDR3 bases are TGTGCCAGCAGCGTACGGGACGGGACCTACGAGCAGTACTTC.

This clonotype was seen ten or more times. The V call is TRBV2, the J call TRBJ2-7; D uncertain. The V and J ends lost 1 base and 6 bases respectively, with 10 bases between them. The CDR3 contains 13 residues. Germline lookup yields CDR1 SNHLY and CDR2 FYNNEI. The CDR3 nucleotides read TGTGCCAGCAGTGAAGTGTTCTTTCCCGAGCAGTACGTC. It is translated as CASSEVFFPEQYV.

The genes are TRBV10-3 and TRBJ2-1; 12 bases are a match to TRBD2. Germline CDR1 reads ENHRY; CDR2 reads SYGVKD. The junction had 5 bases not matched to a gene; V was cut back by 6 bases and J by 5 bases. The CDR3 covers 15 residues. CDR3 protein: CAISTGLAGNNEQFF. In nucleotides, the CDR3 is TGTGCCATCAGCACCGGACTAGCGGGGAACAATGAGCAGTTCTTC.

The chain couples TRBV5-6 to TRBJ2-7; D possibly corresponds to TRBD2 (6 bases). This CDR3 is 14 amino acids long. The germline CDR1 and CDR2 sequences are SGHDT and YYEEEE. Trimming took 4 bases from V and 0 from J, leaving 11 bases between them. The CDR3 DNA reads TGTGCCAGCAGCGGGAAGGACTACTCCTACGAGCAGTACTTC. Translated, it gives CASSGKDYSYEQYF.

The rearrangement uses TRBV4-1 and TRBJ2-1; TRBD2 matches 8 bases. Germline V gene data show CDR1 as MGHRA and CDR2 as YSYEKL. CDR3 length equals 15 residues. Trimming at V came to 4 bases and at J to 5 bases, leaving 7 bases not matched to a gene. Here the CDR3 reads CASSPREGRHNEQFF. The CDR3 DNA sequence: TGCGCCAGCAGCCCCCGGGAGGGAAGGCACAATGAGCAGTTCTTC.

This clonotype was picked up a small number of times. The chain carries TRBV5-1 and TRBJ1-1; D gene ambiguous. The germline V and J ends were trimmed by 4 bases and 0 bases, with 7 bases remaining between them. The CDR3 covers 13 residues. The germline V gene encodes CDR1 SGHRS and CDR2 YFSETQ. CDR3 sequence reads: CASSAVMNTEAFF. The CDR3 nucleotides read TGCGCCAGCAGCGCTGTCATGAACACTGAAGCTTTCTTT.

The chain combines TRBV20-1 with TRBJ2-5; D not certain. This CDR3 is built from 11 residues. Germline loops: CDR1 DFQATT, CDR2 SNEGSKA (reference sequence). V was cut by 0 bases and J by 5 bases, with 4 bases left in between. In DNA, the CDR3 is TGCAGTGCTAGAGAGTTCGAGACCCAGTACTTC. Residues: CSAREFETQYF.

The V call is TRBV30, the J call TRBJ2-2, with D uncertain. In germline, CDR1 is GTSNPN, CDR2 SVGIG (reference sequence). There are 13 residues in the CDR3. Trimming removed 7 bases from V and 0 bases from J, with 9 bases in between. The CDR3 sequence: CASTPSNTGELFF. Here the CDR3 DNA reads TGTGCCTCGACGCCATCGAACACCGGGGAGCTGTTTTTT.

This clonotype was detected many times. The chain combines TRBV12-3 or TRBV12-4 with TRBJ2-3, with D possibly TRBD1 on 6 matching bases. V was shortened by 3 bases and J by 0 bases, with 16 bases between the two germline ends. The CDR3 spans 17 residues. CDR3 in DNA: TGTGCCAGCAGTTTGCCCCCCGGGACAACTAGCACAGATACGCAGTATTTT. Translation: CASSLPPGTTSTDTQYF.

The rearrangement joins TRBV11-2 to TRBJ2-3; 9 nucleotides line up with TRBD2. This CDR3 region has 14 residues. V lost 6 bases to trimming and J lost 4 bases; unmatched junction nucleotides: 5. Per the germline V gene, CDR1 is SGHAT and CDR2 is FQNNGV. The CDR3 DNA follows: TGTGCCAGCAGGCTGGGACTAGCTTCAGATACGCAGTATTTT. Its translation is CASRLGLASDTQYF. The whole variable domain, filled in from reference TRBV11-2 and TRBJ2-3, reads EAGVAQSPRYKIIEKRQSVAFWCNPISGHATLYWYQQILGQGPKLLIQFQNNGVVDDSQLPKDRFSAERLKGVDSTLKIQPAKLEDSAVYLCASRLGLASDTQYFGPGTRLTVL.

This clonotype was counted a few times. The chain employs TRBV5-1 and TRBJ2-6, with D tentatively TRBD2 (7 bases). Trimming stripped 7 bases from V and 0 bases from J, with 11 bases between. The V gene's germline CDR1 is SGHRS and CDR2 YFSETQ. CDR3 size: 15 residues. In DNA, the CDR3 is TGCGCCAGCGAGGGGGGGTTCTCTGGGGCCAACGTCCTGACTTTC. Residues: CASEGGFSGANVLTF. Complete variable domain (other parts from reference TRBV5-1 and TRBJ2-6): KAGVTQTPRYLIKTRGQQVTLSCSPISGHRSVSWYQQTPGQGLQFLFEYFSETQRNKGNFPGRFSGRQFSNSRSEMNVSTLELGDSALYLCASEGGFSGANVLTFGAGSRLTVL.

This clonotype was counted a few times. This sequence joins TRBV28 and TRBJ2-7; weak D call: TRBD1 (7 bases). V lost 7 bases, J lost 6 bases, and 16 bases lay in between. Germline V gene data show CDR1 as MDHEN and CDR2 as SYDVKM. The CDR3 length is 13 residues. CDR3 nucleotides: TGTGCCAGCACCTATCACAGGGGAGGCGAGCAGTACGTC. It is translated as CASTYHRGGEQYV.

The chain has TRBV7-2 and TRBJ2-7; a weak D match, TRBD2 (6 bases). Germline V gene data show CDR1 as SGHTA and CDR2 as FQGNSA. Trimming removed 10 bases from V and 3 bases from J, with 16 bases in between. CDR3 length equals 13 residues. The CDR3 region has the DNA TGTGCCACCTCCGCGGGACCGAACTACGAGCAGTACTTC. Its translation is CATSAGPNYEQYF.

The sample holds a few counts of this clonotype. This sequence joins TRBV29-1 and TRBJ2-2; D remains unclear. Germline values: CDR1 SQVTM, CDR2 ANQGSEA. Trimming stripped 1 base from V and 2 bases from J, with 8 bases between. This CDR3 spans 14 amino acids. For the CDR3, the DNA is TGCAGCGTTGAAGCGCGCGGAAACACCGGGGAGCTGTTTTTT. This encodes CSVEARGNTGELFF.

This clonotype was detected only a few times. The chain has TRBV9 and TRBJ2-3, with no clear D. Germline V gives CDR1 SGDLS, CDR2 YYNGEE. The CDR3 consists of 13 residues. V was trimmed by 4 bases and J by 4 bases, leaving 10 bases between them. CDR3 coding DNA: TGTGCCAGCAGCACTTCACGCCCAGATACGCAGTATTTT. Translating gives CASSTSRPDTQYF.

The chain's CDR3 is CASSPKGQGGETQYF. CDR3 DNA: TGTGCCAGCTCACCGAAAGGACAGGGCGGCGAGACCCAGTACTTC. The V and J genes are TRBV18 and TRBJ2-5; 8 bases are a match to TRBD1. The V gene's germline CDR1 is KGHSH and CDR2 LQKENI. The CDR3 is 15 amino acids. The J segment lost 5 bases and the V segment lost 3 bases, leaving 8 bases of the junction unmatched.

The chain combines TRBV27 with TRBJ2-7, with 9 bases matching TRBD1. Trimming cost V 6 bases and J 3 bases; bases outside gene matches: 6. The length of the CDR3 is 14 residues. Per germline, CDR1 MNHEY and CDR2 SMNVEV (reference sequence). The CDR3 region is CASRLTGGVYEQYF. The CDR3 DNA sequence: TGTGCCAGCAGGTTAACAGGGGGCGTCTACGAGCAGTACTTC.

This clonotype was seen repeatedly, ten times or more. The chain carries TRBV18 and TRBJ2-6; TRBD1 aligns across 7 bases. J was trimmed by 2 bases and V by 3 bases; bases with no gene match: 1. This CDR3 has 15 amino acids. Germline V gene lookup returns CDR1 KGHSH and CDR2 LQKENI. CDR3 nucleotide sequence: TGTGCCAGCTCACCGGGACAGACTGGGGCCAACGTCCTGACTTTC. It yields the protein CASSPGQTGANVLTF.

The chain uses TRBV3-1 and TRBJ2-5; D unclear. The CDR3 spans 14 residues. Per the germline V gene, CDR1 is LGHDT and CDR2 is YNNKEL (reference sequence). V was trimmed by 4 bases and J by 7 bases, leaving 16 bases between them. As DNA, the CDR3 is TGTGCCAGCAGCCCAGACATGCCTAGTGGGACCCAGTACTTC. It encodes CASSPDMPSGTQYF.